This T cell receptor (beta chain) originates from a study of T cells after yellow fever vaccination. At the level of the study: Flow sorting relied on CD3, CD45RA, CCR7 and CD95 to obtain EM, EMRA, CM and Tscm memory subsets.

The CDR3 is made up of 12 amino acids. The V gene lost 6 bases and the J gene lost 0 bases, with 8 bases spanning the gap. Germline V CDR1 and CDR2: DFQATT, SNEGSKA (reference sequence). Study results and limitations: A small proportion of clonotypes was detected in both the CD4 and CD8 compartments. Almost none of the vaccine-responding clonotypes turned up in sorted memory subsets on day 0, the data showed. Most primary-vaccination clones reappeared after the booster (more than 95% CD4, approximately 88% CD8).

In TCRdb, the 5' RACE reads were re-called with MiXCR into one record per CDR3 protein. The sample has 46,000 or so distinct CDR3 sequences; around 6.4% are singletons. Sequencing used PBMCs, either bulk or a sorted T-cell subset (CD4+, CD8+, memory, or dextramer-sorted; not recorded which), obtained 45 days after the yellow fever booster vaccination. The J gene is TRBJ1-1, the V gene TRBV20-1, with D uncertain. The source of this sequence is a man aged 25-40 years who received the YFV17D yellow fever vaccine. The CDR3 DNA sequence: TGCAGTGCGAACAGCATGAACACTGAAGCTTTCTTT. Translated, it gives CSANSMNTEAFF.